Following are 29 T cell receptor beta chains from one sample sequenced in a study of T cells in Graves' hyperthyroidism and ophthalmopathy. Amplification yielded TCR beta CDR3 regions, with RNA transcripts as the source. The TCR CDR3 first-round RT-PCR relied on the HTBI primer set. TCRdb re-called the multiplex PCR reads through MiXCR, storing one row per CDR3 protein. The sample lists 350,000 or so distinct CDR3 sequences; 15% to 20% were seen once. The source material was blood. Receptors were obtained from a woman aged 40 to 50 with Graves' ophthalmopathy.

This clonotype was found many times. The CDR3 protein is CASSRSPGGNQPQHF. CDR3 nucleotide sequence: TGTGCCAGCAGTCGTAGTCCGGGAGGTAATCAGCCCCAGCATTTT. This sequence joins TRBV6-1 and TRBJ1-5; D uncertain. V shed 5 bases and J shed 4 bases, with 15 bases lying between them. Germline V gene lookup returns CDR1 MNHNS and CDR2 SASEGT. The CDR3 length is 15 residues.

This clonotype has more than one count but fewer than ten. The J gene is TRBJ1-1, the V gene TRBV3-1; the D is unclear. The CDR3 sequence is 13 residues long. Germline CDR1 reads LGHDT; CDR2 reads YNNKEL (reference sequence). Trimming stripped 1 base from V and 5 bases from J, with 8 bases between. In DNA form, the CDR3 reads TGTGCCAGCAGCCAAGCTCTAGTAACTGAAGCTTTCTTT. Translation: CASSQALVTEAFF. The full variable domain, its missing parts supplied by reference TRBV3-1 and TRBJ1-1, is DTAVSQTPKYLVTQMGNDKSIKCEQNLGHDTMYWYKQDSKKFLKIMFSYNNKELIINETVPNRFSPKSPDKAHLNLHINSLELGDSAVYFCASSQALVTEAFFGQGTRLTVV.

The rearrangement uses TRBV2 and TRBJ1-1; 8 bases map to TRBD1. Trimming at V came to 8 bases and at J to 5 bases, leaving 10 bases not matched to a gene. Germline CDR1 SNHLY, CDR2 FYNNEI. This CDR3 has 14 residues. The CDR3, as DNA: TGTGCCAGCGTATTTCAGGGGGCTTGGACTGAAGCTTTCTTT. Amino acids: CASVFQGAWTEAFF.

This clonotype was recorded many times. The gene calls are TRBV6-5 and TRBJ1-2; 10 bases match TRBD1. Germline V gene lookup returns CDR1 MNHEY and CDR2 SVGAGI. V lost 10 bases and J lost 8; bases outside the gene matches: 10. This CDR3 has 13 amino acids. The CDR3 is CATPGQGTRGYTF. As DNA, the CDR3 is TGTGCCACCCCGGGACAGGGGACTCGAGGCTACACCTTC.

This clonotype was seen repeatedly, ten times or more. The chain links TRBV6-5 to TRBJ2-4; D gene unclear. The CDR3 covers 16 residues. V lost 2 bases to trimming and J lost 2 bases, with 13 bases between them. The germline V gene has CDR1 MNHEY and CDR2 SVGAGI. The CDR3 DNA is TGTGCCAGCAGTTACGGGTCAGGTTGGACCAAAAACATTCAGTACTTC. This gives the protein CASSYGSGWTKNIQYF.

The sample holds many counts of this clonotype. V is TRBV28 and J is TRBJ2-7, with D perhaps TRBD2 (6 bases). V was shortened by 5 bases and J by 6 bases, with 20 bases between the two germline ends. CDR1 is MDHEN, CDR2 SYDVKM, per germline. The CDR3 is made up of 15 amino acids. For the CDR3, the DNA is TGTGCCAGCAGTCCAGCGGGCAGGGATTGGGGCGAGCAGTACTTC. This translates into CASSPAGRDWGEQYF.

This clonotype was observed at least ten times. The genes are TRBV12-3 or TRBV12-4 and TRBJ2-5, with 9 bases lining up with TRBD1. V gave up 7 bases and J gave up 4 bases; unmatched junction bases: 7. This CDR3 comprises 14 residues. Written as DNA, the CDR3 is TGTGCCAGCAACACACAGGGGGCGGGAGAGACCCAGTACTTC. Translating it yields CASNTQGAGETQYF.

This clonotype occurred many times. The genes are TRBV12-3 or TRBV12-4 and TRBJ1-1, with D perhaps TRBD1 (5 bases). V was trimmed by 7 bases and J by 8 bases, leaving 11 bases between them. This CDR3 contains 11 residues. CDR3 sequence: CASTFSGEAFF. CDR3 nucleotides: TGTGCCAGCACGTTTTCAGGGGAAGCTTTCTTT.

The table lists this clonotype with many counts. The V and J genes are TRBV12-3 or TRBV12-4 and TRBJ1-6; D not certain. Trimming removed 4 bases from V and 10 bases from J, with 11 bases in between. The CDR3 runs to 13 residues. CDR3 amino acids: CASSWVHSSPLHF. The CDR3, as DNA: TGTGCCAGCAGTTGGGTTCATTCGTCACCCCTCCACTTT.

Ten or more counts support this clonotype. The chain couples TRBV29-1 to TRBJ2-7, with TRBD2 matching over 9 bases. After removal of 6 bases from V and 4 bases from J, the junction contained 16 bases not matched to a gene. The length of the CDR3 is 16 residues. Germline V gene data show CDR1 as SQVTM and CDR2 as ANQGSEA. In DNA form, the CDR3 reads TGCAGCGTGGGGGGTGTTAGCGGGAGTTTTTGGTACGAGCAGTACTTC. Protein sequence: CSVGGVSGSFWYEQYF.

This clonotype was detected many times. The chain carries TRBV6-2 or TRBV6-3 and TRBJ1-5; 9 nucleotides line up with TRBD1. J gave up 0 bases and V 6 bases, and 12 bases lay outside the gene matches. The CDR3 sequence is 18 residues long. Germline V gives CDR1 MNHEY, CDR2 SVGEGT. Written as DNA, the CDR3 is TGTGCCAGCAGAAAGCCCACCGGGACAGGGATTAGCAATCAGCCCCAGCATTTT. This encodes CASRKPTGTGISNQPQHF.

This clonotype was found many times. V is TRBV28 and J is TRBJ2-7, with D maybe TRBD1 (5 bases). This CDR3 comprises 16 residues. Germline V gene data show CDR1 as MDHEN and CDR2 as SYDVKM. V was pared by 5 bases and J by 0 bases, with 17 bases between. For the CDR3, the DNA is TGTGCCAGCAGTCCCCACCCAAGGCAGGGCTCCTACGAGCAGTACTTC. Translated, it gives CASSPHPRQGSYEQYF.

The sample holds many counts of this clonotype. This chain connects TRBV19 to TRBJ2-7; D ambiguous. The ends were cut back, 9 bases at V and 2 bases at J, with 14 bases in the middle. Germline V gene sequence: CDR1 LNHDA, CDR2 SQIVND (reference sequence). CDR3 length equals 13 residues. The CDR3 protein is CASSSGGAYEQYF. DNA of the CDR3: TGTGCCAGCTCCTCGGGTGGAGCCTACGAGCAGTACTTC.

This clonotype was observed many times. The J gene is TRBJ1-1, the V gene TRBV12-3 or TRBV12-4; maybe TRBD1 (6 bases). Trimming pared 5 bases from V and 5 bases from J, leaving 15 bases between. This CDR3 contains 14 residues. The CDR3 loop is CASSRGTGTTEAFF. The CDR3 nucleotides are TGTGCCAGCAGTAGGGGGACGGGGACAACTGAAGCTTTCTTT.

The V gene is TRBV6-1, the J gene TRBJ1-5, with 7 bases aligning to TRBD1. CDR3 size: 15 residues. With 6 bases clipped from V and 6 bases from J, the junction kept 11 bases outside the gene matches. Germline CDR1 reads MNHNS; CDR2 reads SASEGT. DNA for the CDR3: TGTGCCAGCAGAGTACAGGGGTGGGTTCGTCAGCCCCAGCATTTT. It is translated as CASRVQGWVRQPQHF.

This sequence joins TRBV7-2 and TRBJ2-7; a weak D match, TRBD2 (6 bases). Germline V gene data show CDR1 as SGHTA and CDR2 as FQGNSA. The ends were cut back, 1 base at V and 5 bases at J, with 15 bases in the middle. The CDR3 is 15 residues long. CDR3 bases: TGTGCCAGCAGCTTAGTGTATGGGAGGCGCAACGAGCAGTACTTC. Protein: CASSLVYGRRNEQYF.

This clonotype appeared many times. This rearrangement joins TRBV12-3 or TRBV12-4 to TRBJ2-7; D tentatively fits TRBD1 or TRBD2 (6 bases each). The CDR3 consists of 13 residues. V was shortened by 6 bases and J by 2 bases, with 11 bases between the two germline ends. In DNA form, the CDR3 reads TGTGCCAGCAGCGGGGGACACACCTACGAGCAGTACTTC. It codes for CASSGGHTYEQYF.

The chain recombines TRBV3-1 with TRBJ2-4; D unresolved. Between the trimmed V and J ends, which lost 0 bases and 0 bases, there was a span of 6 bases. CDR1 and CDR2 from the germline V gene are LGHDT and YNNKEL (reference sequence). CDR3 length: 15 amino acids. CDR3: CASSQETVAKNIQYF. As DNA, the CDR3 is TGTGCCAGCAGCCAAGAGACTGTAGCCAAAAACATTCAGTACTTC. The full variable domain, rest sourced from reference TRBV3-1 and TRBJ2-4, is DTAVSQTPKYLVTQMGNDKSIKCEQNLGHDTMYWYKQDSKKFLKIMFSYNNKELIINETVPNRFSPKSPDKAHLNLHINSLELGDSAVYFCASSQETVAKNIQYFGAGTRLSVL.

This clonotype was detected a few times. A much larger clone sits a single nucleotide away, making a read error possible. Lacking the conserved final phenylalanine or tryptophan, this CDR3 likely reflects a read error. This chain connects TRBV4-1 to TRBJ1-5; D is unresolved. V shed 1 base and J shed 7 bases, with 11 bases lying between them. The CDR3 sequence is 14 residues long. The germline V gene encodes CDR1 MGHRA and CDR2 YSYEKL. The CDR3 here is CASSQGSGQQPQHS. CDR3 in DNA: TGCGCCAGCAGCCAAGGAAGTGGGCAGCAGCCCCAGCATTCT.

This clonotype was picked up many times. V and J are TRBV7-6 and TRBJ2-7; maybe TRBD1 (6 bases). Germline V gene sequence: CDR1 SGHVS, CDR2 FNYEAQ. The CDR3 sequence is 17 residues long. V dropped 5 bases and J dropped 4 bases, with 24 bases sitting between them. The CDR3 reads CASSPTRLRDRLYEQYF. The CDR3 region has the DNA TGTGCCAGCAGCCCAACCCGCCTCCGAGACAGGCTTTACGAGCAGTACTTC.

In DNA form, the CDR3 reads TGCGCCAGCAGTAGGGACGGGTGGAATTCACCCCTCCACTTT. It codes for CASSRDGWNSPLHF. The gene calls are TRBV5-1 and TRBJ1-6; possible D gene TRBD1, 5 bases. Deletions cut 5 bases from V and 7 bases from J, with 13 bases between. This CDR3 is built from 14 residues. Per the germline V gene, CDR1 is SGHRS and CDR2 is YFSETQ. The complete variable domain, with remaining parts taken from reference TRBV5-1 and TRBJ1-6, reads KAGVTQTPRYLIKTRGQQVTLSCSPISGHRSVSWYQQTPGQGLQFLFEYFSETQRNKGNFPGRFSGRQFSNSRSEMNVSTLELGDSALYLCASSRDGWNSPLHFGNGTRLTVT.

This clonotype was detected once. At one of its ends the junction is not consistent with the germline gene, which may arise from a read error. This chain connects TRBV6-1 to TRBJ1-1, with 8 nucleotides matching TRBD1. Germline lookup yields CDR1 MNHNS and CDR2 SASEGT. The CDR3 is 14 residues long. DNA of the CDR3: TGTGCCAGCGCGAATATCAGGGGGCTAACTGAAGCTTACTTT. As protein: CASANIRGLTEAYF.

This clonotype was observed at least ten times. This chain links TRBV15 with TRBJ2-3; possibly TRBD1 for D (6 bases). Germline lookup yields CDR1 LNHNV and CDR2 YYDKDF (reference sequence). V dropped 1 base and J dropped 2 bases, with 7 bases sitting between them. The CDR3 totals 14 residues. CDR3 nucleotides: TGTGCCACCAGCAGAGGACAGGCCACAGATACGCAGTATTTT. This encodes CATSRGQATDTQYF.

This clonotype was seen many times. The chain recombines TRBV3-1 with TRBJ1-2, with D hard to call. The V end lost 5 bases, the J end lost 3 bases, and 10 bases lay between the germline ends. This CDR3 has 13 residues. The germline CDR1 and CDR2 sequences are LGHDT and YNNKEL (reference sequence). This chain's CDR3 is CASSARAYYGYTF. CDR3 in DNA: TGTGCCAGCAGCGCTAGGGCCTACTATGGCTACACCTTC.

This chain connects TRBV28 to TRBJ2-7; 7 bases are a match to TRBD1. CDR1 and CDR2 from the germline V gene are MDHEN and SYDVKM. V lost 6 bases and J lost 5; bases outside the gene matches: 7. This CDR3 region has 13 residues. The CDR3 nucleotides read TGTGCCAGCAGGGGGACAGCTTCCCACGAGCAGTACTTC. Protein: CASRGTASHEQYF.

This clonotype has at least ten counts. CDR3 loop: CASSANTGQEQYF. In DNA form, the CDR3 reads TGTGCCAGCAGCGCGAATACAGGGCAGGAGCAGTACTTC. The chain links TRBV7-9 to TRBJ2-7, with a possible D match to TRBD1 (6 bases). CDR3 length: 13 amino acids. The germline V gene encodes CDR1 SEHNR and CDR2 FQNEAQ (reference sequence). V was cut by 5 bases and J by 7 bases, with 15 bases left in between. The complete variable domain, with remaining parts taken from reference TRBV7-9 and TRBJ2-7, reads DTGVSQNPRHKITKRGQNVTFRCDPISEHNRLYWYRQTLGQGPEFLTYFQNEAQLEKSRLLSDRFSAERPKGSFSTLEIQRTEQGDSAMYLCASSANTGQEQYFGPGTRLTVT.

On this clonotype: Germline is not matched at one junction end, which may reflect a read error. CDR3 bases: TGTGCCAGCAGCGTAGACCCTTCAGGGGGCGAGCAGTACTTC. Residues: CASSVDPSGGEQYF. The J gene is TRBJ2-7, the V gene TRBV11-2; TRBD1 matches at 7 bases. The CDR3 has 14 residues. CDR1 is SGHAT and CDR2 is FQNNGV in the germline V gene.

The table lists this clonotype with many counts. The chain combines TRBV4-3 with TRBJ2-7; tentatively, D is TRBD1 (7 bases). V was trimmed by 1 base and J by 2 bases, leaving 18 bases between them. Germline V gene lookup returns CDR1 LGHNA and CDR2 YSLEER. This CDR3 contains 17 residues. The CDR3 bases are TGCGCCAGCAGCCAAGTGCAGGGGGGCGCTAGGACCTACGAGCAGTACTTC. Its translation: CASSQVQGGARTYEQYF.

The CDR3 nucleotides are TGTGCCAGCAGTAATGGGTGGGGCACTGAAGCTTTCTTT. This encodes CASSNGWGTEAFF. The rearrangement uses TRBV28 and TRBJ1-1, with D unresolved. Germline values: CDR1 MDHEN, CDR2 SYDVKM. V was pared by 5 bases and J by 4 bases, with 11 bases between. This CDR3 is built from 13 residues.